A single sample gave rise to the 31 T cell receptor beta chains below, sequenced in a study of cytomegalovirus exposure and HLA in healthy donors. The study ran its PCR with 60 Vbeta and 13 Jbeta primers. Sequencing used immunoSEQ multiplex PCR; TCRdb keeps in-frame clones, though not all of them. The sample records around 110,000 clones, approximately 79% being singletons. The sequenced sample consisted of PBMCs. The receptors derive from a man aged 25 to 40 in good health and CMV-seronegative.

The chain recombines TRBV5-1 with TRBJ2-1, with D hard to call. V shed 1 base and J shed 4 bases, with 9 bases lying between them. Germline CDR1 is SGHRS and CDR2 is YFSETQ. This CDR3 is built from 14 residues. CDR3 DNA: TGCGCCAGCAGCTTGTCTGGGCAGTACAATGAGCAGTTCTTC. It translates to CASSLSGQYNEQFF.

This clone has only a few counts. The V gene is TRBV12-5, the J gene TRBJ2-7; 11 bases line up with TRBD2. Germline CDR1 is LGHNT and CDR2 is FRNRAP. Losses at the gene ends were 4 bases for V and 0 bases for J; bases not matched to a gene: 8. The CDR3 is made up of 17 amino acids. The CDR3: CASGYGSGGVSSYEQYF. The CDR3 DNA is TGTGCTAGTGGTTATGGTAGCGGGGGGGTAAGCTCCTACGAGCAGTACTTC.

The table lists this clone with a few counts. CDR3 nucleotide sequence: TGTGCCAGCAGAGACAGGGTTAACACCGGGGAGCTGTTTTTT. It specifies CASRDRVNTGELFF. The rearrangement links TRBV5-4 to TRBJ2-2; 7 nucleotides match TRBD1. The CDR3 runs 14 residues. Germline values: CDR1 SGHNT, CDR2 YYREEE (reference sequence). With 5 bases clipped from V and 2 bases from J, the junction kept 3 bases outside the gene matches.

J is TRBJ2-1 and V is TRBV6-1; 11 bases map to TRBD2. With V trimmed by 7 bases and J by 9 bases, 11 bases remained unmatched. In germline, CDR1 is MNHNS, CDR2 SASEGT. The CDR3 has 15 amino acids. CDR3 coding DNA: TGTGCCAGCACCAGAATAGCGGGGGGGCCGAGTGAGCAGTTCTTC. Protein: CASTRIAGGPSEQFF.

The chain combines TRBV5-1 with TRBJ1-1, with D possibly matching TRBD1 (6 bases). Trimming shortened V by 7 bases and J by 1 base, and 11 bases separated the two germline ends. Per the germline V gene, CDR1 is SGHRS and CDR2 is YFSETQ. The CDR3 runs 13 residues. The CDR3, as DNA: TGCGCCAGCTACCAGGGACAGAACACTGAAGCTTTCTTT. The encoded protein is CASYQGQNTEAFF.

The chain links TRBV30 to TRBJ1-1, with D possibly matching TRBD1 (6 bases). Trimming took off 2 bases at V and 2 bases at J, with 24 bases between the two ends. The CDR3 length is 18 residues. Germline CDR1 GTSNPN, CDR2 SVGIG (reference sequence). This chain's CDR3 is CAWSTTGPFGGLNTEAFF. Written as DNA, the CDR3 is TGTGCCTGGAGTACGACTGGCCCGTTCGGGGGGCTTAACACTGAAGCTTTCTTT.

This chain joins TRBV5-1 and TRBJ1-4; 8 bases agree with TRBD1. The germline gives CDR1 SGHRS, CDR2 YFSETQ. The length of the CDR3 is 16 residues. The trim removed 0 bases at V and 8 bases at J, leaving 9 bases unmatched. CDR3 sequence: CASSLALQGAGEKLFF. The CDR3 region has the DNA TGCGCCAGCAGCTTGGCCCTCCAGGGGGCCGGGGAAAAACTGTTTTTT.

The chain is built from TRBV7-6 and TRBJ2-7; 9 nucleotides line up with TRBD1. J was trimmed by 3 bases and V by 5 bases; bases with no gene match: 8. The CDR3 loop spans 15 amino acids. Germline V gives CDR1 SGHVS, CDR2 FNYEAQ. For the CDR3, the DNA is TGTGCCAGCAGCCCCCGGGACAGGGACATCTACGAGCAGTACTTC. Translation gives CASSPRDRDIYEQYF.

This sequence joins TRBV5-1 and TRBJ2-7, with 10 bases that match TRBD1. The germline V gene has CDR1 SGHRS and CDR2 YFSETQ. The V segment lost 4 bases and the J segment 0 bases; nucleotides outside the gene matches: 16. The CDR3 covers 19 residues. CDR3 in DNA: TGCGCCAGCAGCCCTTATGCCGGGACAGGGGACGGGGTCTCCTACGAGCAGTACTTC. The encoded protein is CASSPYAGTGDGVSYEQYF.

The chain recombines TRBV2 with TRBJ2-4; 10 nucleotides agree with TRBD1. CDR3 length: 13 residues. V shed 4 bases, J shed 7 bases, and the junction held 1 base outside the gene matches. Germline CDR1 reads SNHLY; CDR2 reads FYNNEI. The CDR3 DNA reads TGTGCCAGCAGTGGGGGACAGGGGAACATTCAGTACTTC. Translating gives CASSGGQGNIQYF.

This clone was recorded once. This chain connects TRBV30 to TRBJ2-2, with TRBD1 as a possible D gene (7 bases). This CDR3 is 13 amino acids long. Germline V gene sequence: CDR1 GTSNPN, CDR2 SVGIG (reference sequence). V gave up 7 bases and J gave up 6 bases, with 15 bases separating them. This chain's CDR3 is CAFAGQSSGELFF. The CDR3 region has the DNA TGTGCCTTCGCGGGACAGAGCTCCGGGGAGCTGTTTTTT.

J is TRBJ1-2 and V is TRBV11-2; TRBD1 aligns across 8 bases. V was clipped by 5 bases and J by 4 bases; unmatched bases: 9. The CDR3 covers 15 residues. The germline V gene has CDR1 SGHAT and CDR2 FQNNGV. In DNA, the CDR3 is TGTGCCAGCAGCGGGGGCAGGGGGCGCGGCTATGGCTACACCTTC. Amino acids: CASSGGRGRGYGYTF.

Concerning this clone itself: A read error may produce the germline difference seen at one junction end. J is TRBJ2-6 and V is TRBV9; TRBD2 matches 8 bases. Looked up from germline, CDR1 is SGDLS and CDR2 is YYNGEE. The CDR3 has 15 amino acids. CDR3: CASSAPTGGANGLTF. CDR3 nucleotides: TGTGCCAGCAGCGCACCCACGGGGGGGGCCAACGGCCTGACTTTC.

The J gene is TRBJ1-1, the V gene TRBV2, with D unresolved. Per the germline V gene, CDR1 is SNHLY and CDR2 is FYNNEI. The ends were cut back, 4 bases at V and 3 bases at J, with 6 bases in the middle. This CDR3 spans 12 amino acids. The CDR3 DNA follows: TGTGCCAGCAGTGCAGATTACACTGAAGCTTTCTTT. Translated, it gives CASSADYTEAFF.

The chain combines TRBV11-2 with TRBJ2-1; 7 bases are a match to TRBD2. The germline CDR1 and CDR2 sequences are SGHAT and FQNNGV. The length of the CDR3 is 15 residues. V lost 4 bases to trimming and J lost 3 bases; unmatched junction nucleotides: 6. Written as DNA, the CDR3 is TGTGCCAGCAGCTCCTCATGGGGGGGCTACAATGAGCAGTTCTTC. Residues: CASSSSWGGYNEQFF.

The V call is TRBV9, the J call TRBJ2-3, with a possible D match to TRBD1 (6 bases). V lost 0 bases, J lost 2 bases, and 13 bases lay in between. CDR1 is SGDLS and CDR2 is YYNGEE in the germline V gene. This CDR3 spans 16 amino acids. The CDR3 reads CASSVDRAKPTDTQYF. The DNA for the CDR3 is TGTGCCAGCAGCGTAGACAGGGCAAAACCCACAGATACGCAGTATTTT.

The chain uses TRBV5-1 and TRBJ2-3; TRBD1 is a possible D gene (5 bases). V was shortened by 4 bases and J by 1 base, with 19 bases between the two germline ends. CDR1 is SGHRS and CDR2 is YFSETQ in the germline V gene. There are 17 residues in the CDR3. The CDR3, as DNA: TGCGCCAGCAGCCCCCCTGGGGCATCCCCCCGCACAGATACGCAGTATTTT. Amino acid sequence: CASSPPGASPRTDTQYF.

The CDR3 is CASSTGGNGETQYF. The CDR3 DNA is TGTGCCAGCAGCACCGGGGGGAATGGCGAGACCCAGTACTTC. The chain uses TRBV14 and TRBJ2-5; 7 positions match TRBD2. J was trimmed by 5 bases and V by 5 bases; bases with no gene match: 8. CDR3 size: 14 residues. Germline V gene lookup returns CDR1 SGHDN and CDR2 FVKESK.

The V and J genes are TRBV30 and TRBJ1-1; D remains ambiguous. The V and J ends lost 3 bases and 0 bases respectively, with 8 bases between them. The germline V gene encodes CDR1 GTSNPN and CDR2 SVGIG (reference sequence). CDR3 length: 13 residues. DNA of the CDR3: TGTGCCTGGAGCTTGGCTCTGAACACTGAAGCTTTCTTT. Protein sequence: CAWSLALNTEAFF.

This chain connects TRBV11-2 to TRBJ2-5, with 11 nucleotides matching TRBD2. The CDR3 is 17 residues long. CDR1 SGHAT and CDR2 FQNNGV come from the germline V gene. J gave up 4 bases and V 5 bases, and 12 bases lay outside the gene matches. For the CDR3, the DNA is TGTGCCAGCAGCCCCGGACTAGCGGGCCCCGCGGGAGAGACCCAGTACTTC. Encoded protein: CASSPGLAGPAGETQYF.

In regard to this clone: At one boundary the junction diverges from the germline segment, which might be a read error. This chain connects TRBV5-6 to TRBJ2-5, with 12 bases aligning to TRBD2. Germline assignment: CDR1 SGHDT and CDR2 YYEEEE. The CDR3 loop spans 16 amino acids. The CDR3 region is CASSSSGGAGGETPYF. The DNA for the CDR3 is TGTGCCAGCAGCTCTAGCGGGGGGGCCGGGGGGGAGACCCCGTACTTC.

The chain combines TRBV18 with TRBJ2-7, with 8 bases fitting TRBD1. The CDR3 extends over 14 amino acids. J was trimmed by 6 bases and V by 0 bases; bases with no gene match: 4. Germline values: CDR1 KGHSH, CDR2 LQKENI. CDR3 region: CASSPPMDRAEQYF. The CDR3, as DNA: TGTGCCAGCTCACCACCCATGGACAGGGCCGAGCAGTACTTC. Looking up the rest from reference TRBV18 and TRBJ2-7 gives the full variable domain: NAGVMQNPRHLVRRRGQEARLRCSPMKGHSHVYWYRQLPEEGLKFMVYLQKENIIDESGMPKERFSAEFPKEGPSILRIQQVVRGDSAAYFCASSPPMDRAEQYFGPGTRLTVT.

The chain joins TRBV28 to TRBJ1-1; the match to TRBD1 covers 7 bases. Germline CDR1 is MDHEN and CDR2 is SYDVKM. The CDR3 has 15 residues. Losses at the gene ends were 6 bases for V and 3 bases for J; bases not matched to a gene: 10. The chain's CDR3 is CASSSPTGIHTEAFF. Here the CDR3 DNA reads TGTGCCAGCAGCTCCCCGACAGGGATCCACACTGAAGCTTTCTTT.

CDR3 coding DNA: TGTGCCAGCAGCTTAGACAGACAGTTGCTTAATGAAAAACTGTTTTTT. Amino acids: CASSLDRQLLNEKLFF. The chain links TRBV7-9 to TRBJ1-4; D may be TRBD1 (5 bases). V lost 1 base and J 4 bases, leaving 13 bases between the germline ends. Germline V gives CDR1 SEHNR, CDR2 FQNEAQ (reference sequence). The CDR3 runs to 16 residues.

The chain recombines TRBV5-4 with TRBJ2-1; 12 positions agree with TRBD2. The germline gives CDR1 SGHNT, CDR2 YYREEE (reference sequence). The CDR3 sequence is 15 residues long. The trim removed 9 bases at V and 0 bases at J, leaving 4 bases unmatched. CDR3 residues: CAMRTSGDSYNEQFF. For the CDR3, the DNA is TGTGCCATGCGGACTAGCGGGGACTCCTACAATGAGCAGTTCTTC.

This chain uses TRBV10-2 with TRBJ2-7; 7 bases are a match to TRBD1. Germline V gives CDR1 WSHSY, CDR2 SAAADI. V was clipped by 3 bases and J by 4 bases; unmatched bases: 9. CDR3 size: 15 residues. As DNA, the CDR3 is TGCGCCAGCAGTGAATCGAGGGGGCGCGAGTACGAGCAGTACTTC. Its translation is CASSESRGREYEQYF.

V usage is TRBV5-1 and J usage is TRBJ2-1; D is uncertain. V was clipped by 0 bases and J by 9 bases, with 7 bases between them. Looked up from germline, CDR1 is SGHRS and CDR2 is YFSETQ. This CDR3 has 12 amino acids. CDR3 sequence reads: CASSLGTSEQFF. CDR3 coding DNA: TGCGCCAGCAGCTTGGGAACATCTGAGCAGTTCTTC.

The CDR3 bases are TGCGCCAGCAGGGAGACTAAGCGGGGGGGGAATACGCAGTATTTT. Protein product: CASRETKRGGNTQYF. The J gene is TRBJ2-3, the V gene TRBV4-1, with 10 bases fitting TRBD2. This CDR3 has 15 amino acids. J lost 7 bases, V lost 6 bases, and 10 bases had no gene match. Per germline, CDR1 MGHRA and CDR2 YSYEKL.

J is TRBJ1-1 and V is TRBV18, with D unresolved. The CDR3 totals 12 residues. V gave up 3 bases and J gave up 5 bases, with 7 bases separating them. Germline V CDR1 and CDR2: KGHSH, LQKENI. CDR3 DNA sequence: TGTGCCAGCTCACCGGCTGGTACTGAAGCTTTCTTT. Residues: CASSPAGTEAFF.

The chain carries TRBV5-1 and TRBJ2-5; tentatively, D is TRBD1 (7 bases). Trimming stripped 4 bases from V and 3 bases from J, with 16 bases between. Per germline, CDR1 SGHRS and CDR2 YFSETQ. The CDR3 spans 15 residues. The CDR3 sequence: CASSPPRGTEETQYF. The CDR3, as DNA: TGCGCCAGCAGCCCCCCCCGCGGGACAGAAGAGACCCAGTACTTC.

The CDR3: CASSPGANTEAFF. The CDR3 DNA reads TGTGCCAGCTCACCAGGAGCGAACACTGAAGCTTTCTTT. The V gene is TRBV18, the J gene TRBJ1-1; D unresolved. V lost 2 bases and J lost 1, with 5 bases in between. Germline-derived CDR1 and CDR2 are KGHSH and LQKENI. This CDR3 has 13 amino acids.